This TCR beta chain was retrieved from a study of T cells after yellow fever vaccination. Study-wide results and caveats: The secondary response was weaker but peaked faster, day 5 versus 15. Most clones from primary vaccination resurfaced after the booster (around 95% CD4, 88% CD8). Bulk-population clonotypes that are abundant could appear as contaminants in FACS-sorted repertoires.

On this clonotype itself: Its antigen is as yet unknown.

The authors made TCR cDNA by 5'RACE template switching, adding a universal primer site and UMIs. TCRdb re-analysed the 5' RACE reads in MiXCR, keeping a single row per CDR3 protein. This sample carries approximately 550,000 distinct CDR3 sequences, under 25% of them seen once, and the ten largest clones take more than 13%. The specimen comprised PBMCs, sampled 15 days after the yellow fever booster vaccination. The receptor was isolated from a man in his thirties or forties who received the YFV17D yellow fever vaccine.

The CDR3 coding sequence is TGCAGTGCTAGAGCCCCCTACGAGCAGTACTTC. This encodes CSARAPYEQYF. The V gene is TRBV20-1, the J gene TRBJ2-7, with unresolved D. This CDR3 is built from 11 residues. Per germline, CDR1 DFQATT and CDR2 SNEGSKA (reference sequence). Trimming left V 1 base short and J 2 bases short, with 3 bases between.